The sequence of this T cell receptor (beta chain) was determined in a study of naive and memory T cell subsets. Findings and limits, study-wide: Findings for naive and memory subsets could not be checked against ground truth.

As regards this clonotype: The antigen is unknown.

V was pared by 0 bases and J by 7 bases, with 13 bases between. The germline CDR1 and CDR2 sequences are LGHNA and YSLEER. CDR3 length equals 15 residues. Overnight CMV lysate stimulation of fresh PBMCs defined donor CMV status by CD4+ IFNgamma. Cells stained for CD3, CD4, CD8, CD45RA, CD27 and viability were sorted into four CD45RA/CD27 subsets. The beta constant-region primer was an equimolar mix of two oligonucleotides covering TRBC1 and TRBC2. Four rounds of PCR amplified the ligated cDNA using nested alpha and beta constant-region primers plus SP2. An oligonucleotide with the SP2 primer and a 12-nucleotide UMI was ligated to the cDNA 3' end. A single record per CDR3 protein comes from TCRdb applying MiXCR to the UMI-ligation and nested PCR reads. Here the sample spans just over 80,000 distinct CDR3 sequences, approximately 9.2% being singletons.

The chain carries TRBV4-3 and TRBJ1-5; maybe TRBD1 (5 bases). This clonotype originated in a human donor in good health. The sequenced sample was naive CD8+ T cells from blood. The CDR3 loop reads CASSQDRGVQQPQHF. The CDR3 DNA is TGCGCCAGCAGCCAAGATCGAGGGGTCCAACAGCCCCAGCATTTT.